This T cell receptor (beta chain) was identified during a study of T cells in Graves' hyperthyroidism and ophthalmopathy. This clonotype was observed a handful of times. What was amplified from RNA transcripts were TCR beta CDR3 regions. During a first-round RT-PCR of the TCR CDR3, the HTBI primer set was used. Using its own MiXCR run on the multiplex PCR reads, TCRdb lists one record per CDR3 protein. The sample lists about 380,000 distinct CDR3 sequences; roughly 15% were seen once. The receptor's source is a woman aged 25-40 years with Graves' ophthalmopathy. Sequences were obtained from blood.

The CDR3 coding sequence is TGTGCCAGCAGCAAAGTGGGCGGGGAGCAGTACTTC. It specifies CASSKVGGEQYF. This chain connects TRBV3-1 to TRBJ2-7; possibly TRBD2 for D (5 bases). Per germline, CDR1 LGHDT and CDR2 YNNKEL (reference sequence). The CDR3 consists of 12 residues. Trimming shortened V by 5 bases and J by 7 bases, and 12 bases separated the two germline ends.